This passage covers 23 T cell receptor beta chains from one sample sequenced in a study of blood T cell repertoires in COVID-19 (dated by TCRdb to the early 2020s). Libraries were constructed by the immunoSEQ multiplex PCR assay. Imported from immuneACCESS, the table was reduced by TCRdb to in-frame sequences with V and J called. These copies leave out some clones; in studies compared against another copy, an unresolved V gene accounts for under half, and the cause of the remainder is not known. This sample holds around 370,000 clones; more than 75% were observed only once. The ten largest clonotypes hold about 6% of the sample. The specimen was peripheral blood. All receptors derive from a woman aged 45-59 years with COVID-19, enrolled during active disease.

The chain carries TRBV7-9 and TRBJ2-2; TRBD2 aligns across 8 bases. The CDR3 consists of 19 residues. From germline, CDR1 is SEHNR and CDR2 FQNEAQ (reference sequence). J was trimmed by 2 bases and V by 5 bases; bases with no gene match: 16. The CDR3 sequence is CASSPLVGAGGHNTGELFF. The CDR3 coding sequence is TGTGCCAGCAGCCCTCTGGTTGGGGCGGGAGGCCATAACACCGGGGAGCTGTTTTTT.

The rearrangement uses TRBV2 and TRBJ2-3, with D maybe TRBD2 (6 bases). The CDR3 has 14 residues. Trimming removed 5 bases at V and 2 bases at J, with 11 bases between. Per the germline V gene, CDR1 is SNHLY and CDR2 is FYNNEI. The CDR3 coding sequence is TGTGCCAGCAGTCGGACTACGGTCACAGATACGCAGTATTTT. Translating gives CASSRTTVTDTQYF. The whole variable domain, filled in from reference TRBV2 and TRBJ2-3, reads EPEVTQTPSHQVTQMGQEVILRCVPISNHLYFYWYRQILGQKVEFLVSFYNNEISEKSEIFDDQFSVERPDGSNFTLKIRSTKLEDSAMYFCASSRTTVTDTQYFGPGTRLTVL.

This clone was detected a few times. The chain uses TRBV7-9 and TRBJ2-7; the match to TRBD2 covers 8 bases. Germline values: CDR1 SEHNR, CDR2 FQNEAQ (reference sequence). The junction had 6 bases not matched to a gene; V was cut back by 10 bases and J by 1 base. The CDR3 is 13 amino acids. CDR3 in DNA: TGTGCCACCGAGCGGGAGCCGTCCTACGAGCAGTACTTC. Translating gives CATEREPSYEQYF.

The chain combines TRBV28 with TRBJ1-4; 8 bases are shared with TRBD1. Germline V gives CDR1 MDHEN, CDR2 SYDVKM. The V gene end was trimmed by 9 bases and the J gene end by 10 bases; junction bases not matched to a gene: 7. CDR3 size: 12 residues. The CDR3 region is CASGQGFGKLFF. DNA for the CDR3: TGTGCCAGTGGACAGGGTTTCGGAAAACTGTTTTTT.

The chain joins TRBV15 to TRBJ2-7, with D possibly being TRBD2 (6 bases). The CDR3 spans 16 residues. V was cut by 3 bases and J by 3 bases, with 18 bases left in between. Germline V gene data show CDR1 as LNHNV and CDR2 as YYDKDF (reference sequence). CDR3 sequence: CATSRNQGLFIYEQYF. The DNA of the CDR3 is TGTGCCACCAGCAGGAATCAGGGACTTTTTATCTACGAGCAGTACTTC.

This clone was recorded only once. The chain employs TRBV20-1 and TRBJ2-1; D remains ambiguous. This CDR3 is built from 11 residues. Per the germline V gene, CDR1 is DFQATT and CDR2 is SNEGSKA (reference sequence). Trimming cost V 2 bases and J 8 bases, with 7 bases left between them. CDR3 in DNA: TGCAGTGCTAGACACTCCCATGAGCAGTTCTTC. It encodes CSARHSHEQFF.

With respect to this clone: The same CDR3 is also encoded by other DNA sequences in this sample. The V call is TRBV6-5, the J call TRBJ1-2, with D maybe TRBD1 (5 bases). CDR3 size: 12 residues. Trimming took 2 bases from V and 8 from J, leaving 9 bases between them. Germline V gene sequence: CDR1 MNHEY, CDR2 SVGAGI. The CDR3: CASSYLGGGYTF. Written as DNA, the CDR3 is TGTGCCAGCAGTTACCTGGGGGGGGGCTACACCTTC.

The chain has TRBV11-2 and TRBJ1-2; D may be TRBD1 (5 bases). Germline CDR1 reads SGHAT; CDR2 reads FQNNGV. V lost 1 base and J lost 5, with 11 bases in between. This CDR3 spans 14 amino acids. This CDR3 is CASSLGSREYGYTF. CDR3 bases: TGTGCCAGCAGCTTAGGATCCAGGGAATATGGCTACACCTTC.

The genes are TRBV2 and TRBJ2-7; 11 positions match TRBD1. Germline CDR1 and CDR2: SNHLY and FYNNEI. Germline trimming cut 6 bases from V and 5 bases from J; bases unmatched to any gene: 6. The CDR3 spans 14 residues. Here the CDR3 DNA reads TGTGCCAGCAGGGGGGACAGGGGGGTTCACGAGCAGTACTTC. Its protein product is CASRGDRGVHEQYF.

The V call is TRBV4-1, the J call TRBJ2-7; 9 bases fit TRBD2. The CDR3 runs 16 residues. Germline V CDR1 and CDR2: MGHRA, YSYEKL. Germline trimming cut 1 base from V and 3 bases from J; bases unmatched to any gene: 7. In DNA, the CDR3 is TGCGCCAGCAGCCAAGGGGCTAGCGGGGAATACTACGAGCAGTACTTC. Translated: CASSQGASGEYYEQYF.

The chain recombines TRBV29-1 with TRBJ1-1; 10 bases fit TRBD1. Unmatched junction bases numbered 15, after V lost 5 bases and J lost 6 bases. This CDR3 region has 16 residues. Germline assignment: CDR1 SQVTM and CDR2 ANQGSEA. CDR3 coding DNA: TGCAGCGTTTGCCTCGGGACAGGGGCTCGGTTTTCTGAAGCTTTCTTT. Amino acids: CSVCLGTGARFSEAFF.

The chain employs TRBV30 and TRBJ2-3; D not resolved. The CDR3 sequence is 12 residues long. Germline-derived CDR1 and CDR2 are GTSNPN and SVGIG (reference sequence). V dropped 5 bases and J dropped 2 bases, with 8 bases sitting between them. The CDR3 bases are TGTGCCTGGGGGCCTAACACAGATACGCAGTATTTT. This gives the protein CAWGPNTDTQYF.

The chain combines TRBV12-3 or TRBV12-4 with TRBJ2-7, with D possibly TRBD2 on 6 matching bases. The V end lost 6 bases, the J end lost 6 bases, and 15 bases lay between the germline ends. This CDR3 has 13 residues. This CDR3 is CASSLDRAGEQYF. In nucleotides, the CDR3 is TGTGCCAGCAGCCTAGACAGAGCGGGCGAGCAGTACTTC.

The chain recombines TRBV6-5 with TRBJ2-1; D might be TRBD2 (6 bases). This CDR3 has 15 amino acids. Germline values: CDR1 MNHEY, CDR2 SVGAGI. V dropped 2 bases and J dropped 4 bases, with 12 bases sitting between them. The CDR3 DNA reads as TGTGCCAGCAGTTACGAACTAGCTGGTTACAATGAGCAGTTCTTC. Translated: CASSYELAGYNEQFF.

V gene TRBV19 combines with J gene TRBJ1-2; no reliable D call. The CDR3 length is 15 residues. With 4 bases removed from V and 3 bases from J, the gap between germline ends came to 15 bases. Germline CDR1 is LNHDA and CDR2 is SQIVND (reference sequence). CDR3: CASSTNSAGDYGYTF. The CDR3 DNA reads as TGTGCCAGTAGTACCAACTCGGCCGGAGACTATGGCTACACCTTC.

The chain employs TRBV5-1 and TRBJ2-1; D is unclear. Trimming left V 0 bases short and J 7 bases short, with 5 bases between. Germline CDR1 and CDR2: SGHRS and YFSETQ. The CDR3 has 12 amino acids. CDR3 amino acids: CASSLGLNEQFF. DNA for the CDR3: TGCGCCAGCAGCTTGGGACTTAATGAGCAGTTCTTC.

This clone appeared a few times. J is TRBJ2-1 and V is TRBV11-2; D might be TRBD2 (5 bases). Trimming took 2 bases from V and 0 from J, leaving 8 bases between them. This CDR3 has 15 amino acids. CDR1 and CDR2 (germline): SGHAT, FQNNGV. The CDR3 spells CASSLPGNSYNEQFF. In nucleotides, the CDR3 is TGTGCCAGCAGCTTACCGGGAAACTCCTACAATGAGCAGTTCTTC.

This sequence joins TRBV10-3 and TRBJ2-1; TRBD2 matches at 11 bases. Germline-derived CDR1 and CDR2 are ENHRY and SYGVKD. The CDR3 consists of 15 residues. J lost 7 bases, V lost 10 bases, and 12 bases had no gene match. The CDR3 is CATTGTSGIANEQFF. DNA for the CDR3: TGTGCCACAACCGGGACTAGCGGAATTGCGAATGAGCAGTTCTTC.

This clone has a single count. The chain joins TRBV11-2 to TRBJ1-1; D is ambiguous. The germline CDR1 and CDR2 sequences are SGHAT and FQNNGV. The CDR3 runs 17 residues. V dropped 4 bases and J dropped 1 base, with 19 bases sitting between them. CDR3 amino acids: CASSSIRLTTSNTEAFF. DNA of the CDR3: TGTGCCAGCAGCTCGATTAGACTAACCACATCGAACACTGAAGCTTTCTTT.

The CDR3 sequence: CASSSTGIGEQYF. The CDR3 region has the DNA TGTGCCAGCAGCTCCACAGGGATCGGCGAGCAGTACTTC. The rearrangement links TRBV7-9 to TRBJ2-7; D is possibly TRBD1 (6 bases). The CDR3 sequence is 13 residues long. Trimming removed 4 bases from V and 6 bases from J, with 13 bases in between. Per the germline V gene, CDR1 is SEHNR and CDR2 is FQNEAQ (reference sequence).

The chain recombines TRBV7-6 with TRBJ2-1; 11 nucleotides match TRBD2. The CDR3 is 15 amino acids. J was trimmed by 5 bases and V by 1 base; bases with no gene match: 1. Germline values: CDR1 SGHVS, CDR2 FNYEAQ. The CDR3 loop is CASSLGLAGNNEQFF. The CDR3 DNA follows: TGTGCCAGCAGCTTAGGACTAGCGGGGAACAATGAGCAGTTCTTC.

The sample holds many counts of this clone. CDR3: CASRQQGGGGNTEAFF. Written as DNA, the CDR3 is TGTGCCAGCAGACAGCAGGGTGGCGGTGGTAACACTGAAGCTTTCTTT. The chain recombines TRBV6-6 with TRBJ1-1; D possibly corresponds to TRBD1 (5 bases). The ends were cut back, 6 bases at V and 2 bases at J, with 19 bases in the middle. CDR3 length: 16 residues. Germline CDR1 is MNHNY and CDR2 is SVGAGI (reference sequence).

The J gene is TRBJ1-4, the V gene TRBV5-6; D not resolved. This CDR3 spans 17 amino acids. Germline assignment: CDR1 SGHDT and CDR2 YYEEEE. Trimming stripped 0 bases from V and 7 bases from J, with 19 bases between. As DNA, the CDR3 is TGTGCCAGCAGCTTGGGTGGATTCGGACGGAGCGGTGAAAAACTGTTTTTT. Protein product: CASSLGGFGRSGEKLFF.